The text below deals with one T cell receptor beta chain. This clone turned up a few times. This clone's antigen is unknown. No much larger clone exists at a distance of one base, and base qualities are not known. This entry is derived from a study of blood T cell repertoires in COVID-19 (dated by TCRdb to the early 2020s). General notes on the study: Samples from collaborators originated in the United States, Italy and Spain and spanned both the acute and convalescent phases of COVID-19. The prospective study material was composed of cDNA or gDNA derived from T cells, B-cell-depleted T cells, or PBMCs. Subjects who had been exposed to COVID-19, were actively infected with it, or had recovered from it provided the deeply sampled blood TCRbeta repertoires that made up the dataset. The repertoires were released in a freely available public database intended as a resource for research on the immune response to SARS-CoV-2. Samples came from the ongoing ImmuneRACE study (first 160 participants) plus 1,254 subjects from 6 global collaborators. Sample metadata almost always included a de-identified subject ID, COVID-19 status, age in years and sex. Where HLA class I and class II types were available, the types were taken from metadata supplied by the sample provider, not from assay-based typing.

Each collaborating institution followed its own protocols to collect whole blood in K2EDTA tubes. For TCRbeta analysis, collaborator samples were shipped as frozen whole blood, as isolated PBMCs, or as DNA extracted from either sample type. TCRbeta CDR3 regions were amplified from genomic DNA using the immunoSEQ Assay, a bias-controlled multiplex PCR. The authors processed their data as follows. Within the assay, amplification of reference gene primers was used to estimate how many nucleated cells each sample contained. To quantify the absolute abundance of each unique TCRbeta CDR3 rearrangement, sequence reads were collapsed and filtered. For each sample, productive Simpson clonality was calculated by taking the square root of Simpson's diversity index across productive rearrangements. TCRdb took over this immuneACCESS table, retaining in-frame rearrangements with V and J assigned. Such tables are incomplete; in checked studies, under half of the missing clones stem from an unresolved V gene, and the remainder is unexplained. D and trimming come from the DNA, and the V and J calls and clone size come from that table. This sample is represented by 120,000 or so clones; 82% of them were singletons. About 4.5% of the sample is held by the ten biggest clonotypes.

Findings and caveats that apply to the study as a whole: Clinical and demographic metadata were provided uncurated, with the amount varying by source and participant.

Looking up the germline V gene yields CDR1 SGDLS and CDR2 YYNGEE. The CDR3 measures 15 amino acids from cysteine to phenylalanine. Only the CDR3 region is kept as DNA, spanning 45 bases read in frame from base 1. After removal of 3 bases from V and 0 bases from J, the junction retains 4 bases not matched to a gene. This sequence uses TRBV9 and TRBJ1-1, and 8 junction bases match TRBD1. The origin of this receptor is an older woman with acute or convalescent COVID-19. Material: peripheral blood. This receptor has the CDR3 CASSAGTGLNTEAFF. The nucleotide sequence reads as follows: TGTGCCAGCAGCGCCGGGACAGGACTGAACACTGAAGCTTTCTTT.